A selection of T cell receptor beta chains follows, all from one sample in a study of PD-1 blockade in classical Hodgkin lymphoma. The assay was immunoSEQ multiplex PCR, and TCRdb's table has in-frame clones only and misses some. The repertoire includes 130,000 to 150,000 clones, 78% of them detected once, and 7.5% to 9.5% sits in the top ten. The specimen comprised peripheral blood mononuclear cells (PBMCs), sampled before the second cycle of nivolumab. The receptors here all came from a human donor with classical Hodgkin lymphoma. Both conserved end residues are part of each CDR3. The D gene is left open where the match is weak. For some rows the clone size is stated as once, few or many, or as a class when expanded; others skip it.

>NA|TRBJ2-7|TRBV4-3|TRBD2
CASSRYTPAGGGYEQYF
TGCGCCAGCAGCCGGTATACACCAGCGGGAGGGGGCTACGAGCAGTACTTC
>NA|TRBJ2-7|TRBV5-6|TRBD1
CASSLGSTGDEQYF
TGTGCCAGCAGCTTAGGATCGACAGGGGACGAGCAGTACTTC
>NA|TRBJ2-3|TRBV4-1|TRBD1
CASSHPTGPFYTQYF
TGCGCCAGCAGCCACCCGACAGGGCCGTTTTATACGCAGTATTTT
>NA|TRBJ1-1|TRBV27|NA
CASSGPLNTEAFF
TGTGCCAGCAGTGGACCCCTGAACACTGAAGCTTTCTTT
>NA|TRBJ1-1|TRBV6-5|NA
CASSYRGYSEAFF
TGTGCCAGCAGTTACCGGGGTTACAGTGAAGCTTTCTTT
>NA|TRBJ1-1|TRBV14|NA
CASSQEVNRRSEAFF
TGTGCCAGCAGCCAAGAGGTTAACAGGCGATCCGAAGCTTTCTTT
>NA|TRBJ1-2|TRBV28|NA
CASSFRYGYTF
TGTGCCAGCAGTTTTAGGTATGGCTACACCTTC
>once|TRBJ2-1|TRBV7-3|NA
CASSLGVDNEQFF
TGTGCCAGCAGCTTAGGCGTCGACAATGAGCAGTTCTTC
>NA|TRBJ2-2|TRBV11-2|TRBD2
CASSYGRAAGELFF
TGTGCCAGCAGCTACGGGAGGGCCGCCGGGGAGCTGTTTTTT
>NA|TRBJ2-7|TRBV19|NA
CASSTGRLSSYEQYF
TGTGCCAGTAGTACAGGACGCCTGAGCTCCTACGAGCAGTACTTC
>NA|TRBJ1-2|TRBV5-6|NA
CASSLGWENYGYTF
TGCGCCAGCAGCTTGGGGTGGGAAAACTATGGCTACACCTTC
>NA|TRBJ2-2|TRBV19|NA
CASNRQGTNTGELFF
TGTGCCAGTAACCGCCAGGGGACTAACACCGGGGAGCTGTTTTTT
>NA|TRBJ2-1|TRBV18|NA
CASSPPTGAWSYNEQFF
TGTGCCAGCTCACCACCGACGGGTGCGTGGTCCTACAATGAGCAGTTCTTC
>NA|TRBJ1-2|TRBV28|NA
CASSPMGYGYTF
TGTGCCAGCAGCCCTATGGGCTATGGCTACACCTTC
>NA|TRBJ2-2|TRBV5-1|NA
CASSLGPANTGELFF
TGCGCCAGCAGCTTGGGGCCAGCCAACACCGGGGAGCTGTTTTTT
>NA|TRBJ1-1|TRBV7-9|NA
CASSPSTYTEAFF
TGTGCCAGCAGCCCTTCCACATACACTGAAGCTTTCTTT